Shown below are 3 T cell receptor beta chains from a single sample sequenced in a study of PD-L1 blockade in urothelial cancer. Method: immunoSEQ multiplex PCR; TCRdb's copy keeps in-frame clones and lacks some. The sample consists of about 87,000 clones, roughly 84% of them appearing once. The time point is: pretreatment peripheral blood. Sequencing was performed on PBMCs, taken around atezolizumab (anti-PD-L1) treatment. The source of these receptors is a man in his 60s with urothelial cancer.

The V and J genes are TRBV14 and TRBJ1-1, with D unclear. Germline loops: CDR1 SGHDN, CDR2 FVKESK. V was clipped by 4 bases and J by 5 bases, with 11 bases between them. The CDR3 runs 13 residues. The CDR3 DNA reads as TGTGCCAGCAGCCGTGCCCCGAGGACTGAAGCTTTCTTT. This encodes CASSRAPRTEAFF.

The CDR3 region is CASTLGHGEKLFF. DNA for the CDR3: TGTGCCAGCACCCTAGGACATGGCGAAAAACTGTTTTTT. The chain combines TRBV21-1 with TRBJ1-4; the D call of TRBD1 is as the table states it, not checked on the DNA. TRBV21-1 is a pseudogene. This CDR3 comprises 13 residues.

This clone has a single count. The chain uses TRBV13 and TRBJ2-7; a possible D gene is TRBD1 (6 bases). This CDR3 region has 17 residues. Germline-derived CDR1 and CDR2 are PRHDT and FYEKMQ (reference sequence). With 5 bases removed from V and 0 bases from J, the gap between germline ends came to 20 bases. CDR3 sequence reads: CASSLLRGTESSYEQYF. The CDR3 DNA reads TGTGCCAGCAGCCTCCTTAGGGGGACGGAGAGCTCCTACGAGCAGTACTTC. The variable domain in full, completed from reference TRBV13 and TRBJ2-7, reads AAGVIQSPRHLIKEKRETATLKCYPIPRHDTVYWYQQGPGQDPQFLISFYEKMQSDKGSIPDRFSAQQFSDYHSELNMSSLELGDSALYFCASSLLRGTESSYEQYFGPGTRLTVT.